Each of the 17 T cell receptor beta chains below was sequenced from the same sample in a study of T cell responses to AZD1222 COVID-19 vaccine. Using immunoSEQ multiplex PCR, the repertoire was profiled, and TCRdb retains in-frame clones only, with some absent. This table holds roughly 200,000 clones, 88% found once. The sequencing here drew on peripheral blood, taken on day 0 of AZD1222 vaccination. The origin of the receptors is an adult in good health.

This clone appeared once. The rearrangement links TRBV30 to TRBJ1-2; 8 bases are a match to TRBD1. Germline V CDR1 and CDR2: GTSNPN, SVGIG (reference sequence). CDR3 length: 14 residues. V shed 2 bases, J shed 7 bases, and the junction held 9 bases outside the gene matches. CDR3 protein: CAWSSRQGPGGYTF. In DNA, the CDR3 is TGTGCCTGGAGTAGTCGACAGGGGCCAGGTGGCTACACCTTC.

The chain uses TRBV7-3 and TRBJ2-2, with TRBD2 matching over 8 bases. Per the germline V gene, CDR1 is SGHTA and CDR2 is FQGTGA. This CDR3 region has 18 residues. The V and J ends lost 0 bases and 4 bases, in that order; junction bases with no gene match: 10. The CDR3 region is CASSLTGLGLGSTGELFF. The CDR3 DNA is TGTGCCAGCAGCTTAACGGGACTAGGCTTAGGTAGCACCGGGGAGCTGTTTTTT. Based on the CDR3 plus reference TRBV7-3 and TRBJ2-2, the full variable domain is GAGVSQTPSNKVTEKGKYVELRCDPISGHTALYWYRQSLGQGPEFLIYFQGTGAADDSGLPNDRFFAVRPEGSVSTLKIQRTERGDSAVYLCASSLTGLGLGSTGELFFGEGSRLTVL.

The genes are TRBV9 and TRBJ2-3; TRBD2 is a possible D gene (7 bases). Trimming removed 3 bases at V and 5 bases at J, with 16 bases between. Germline CDR1 is SGDLS and CDR2 is YYNGEE. The CDR3 has 15 residues. The CDR3 protein is CASSAGGGPGDTQYF. The CDR3 bases are TGTGCCAGCAGCGCCGGCGGGGGCCCCGGAGATACGCAGTATTTT.

The chain joins TRBV10-3 to TRBJ1-4; D uncertain. CDR1 is ENHRY, CDR2 SYGVKD, per germline. The CDR3 has 16 amino acids. The germline V and J ends were trimmed by 4 bases and 8 bases, with 20 bases remaining between them. The CDR3 loop is CAISAELKSFEEKLFF. The CDR3 bases are TGTGCCATCAGTGCAGAGTTAAAGAGTTTTGAGGAAAAACTGTTTTTT.

This clone was seen a handful of times. The chain is built from TRBV5-1 and TRBJ2-7, with D possibly TRBD1 on 6 matching bases. The CDR3 has 16 residues. Trimming cost V 4 bases and J 0 bases, with 17 bases left between them. The germline CDR1 and CDR2 sequences are SGHRS and YFSETQ. The CDR3 DNA is TGCGCCAGCAGCCAAGGACAGAATTCTAGCTCCTACGAGCAGTACTTC. Amino acid sequence: CASSQGQNSSSYEQYF. The entire variable domain, with the rest obtained from reference TRBV5-1 and TRBJ2-7, is as follows: KAGVTQTPRYLIKTRGQQVTLSCSPISGHRSVSWYQQTPGQGLQFLFEYFSETQRNKGNFPGRFSGRQFSNSRSEMNVSTLELGDSALYLCASSQGQNSSSYEQYFGPGTRLTVT.

This rearrangement joins TRBV7-2 to TRBJ2-2; 11 nucleotides match TRBD2. V shed 8 bases and J 5 bases; nucleotides not matched to a gene: 10. CDR3 length: 16 amino acids. Germline V lookup: CDR1 SGHTA, CDR2 FQGNSA. The CDR3 reads CASRLAGGLITGELFF. The DNA for the CDR3 is TGTGCCAGCCGGTTAGCGGGGGGGCTGATAACCGGGGAGCTGTTTTTT.

V usage is TRBV3-1 (or the pseudogene TRBV3-2) and J usage is TRBJ1-2; a possible D gene is TRBD1 (5 bases). CDR3 length equals 16 residues. Trimming cost V 4 bases and J 6 bases, with 21 bases left between them. CDR1 LGHDT and CDR2 YNNKEL come from the germline V gene (reference sequence). CDR3 bases: TGTGCCAGCAGCCTGGGTTTGGGGCCGCCGGTTAATGGCTACACCTTC. It translates to CASSLGLGPPVNGYTF.

The gene calls are TRBV7-3 and TRBJ2-3, with TRBD2 matching 8 bases. V gave up 0 bases and J gave up 4 bases; unmatched junction bases: 3. The germline CDR1 and CDR2 sequences are SGHTA and FQGTGA. The CDR3 extends over 15 amino acids. CDR3 sequence reads: CASSLTSGVADTQYF. DNA of the CDR3: TGTGCCAGCAGCTTAACTAGCGGGGTGGCAGATACGCAGTATTTT.

This clone has only one observation. This sequence joins TRBV7-3 and TRBJ2-6; maybe TRBD2 (5 bases). CDR3 length equals 16 residues. Between the trimmed V and J ends, which lost 5 bases and 0 bases, there was a span of 11 bases. Looked up from germline, CDR1 is SGHTA and CDR2 is FQGTGA. CDR3 nucleotides: TGTGCCAGCAGCCTAGAGGGTACCTCTGGGGCCAACGTCCTGACTTTC. Translating gives CASSLEGTSGANVLTF.

This chain joins TRBV9 and TRBJ2-2, with 7 bases matching TRBD1. CDR1 and CDR2 from the germline V gene are SGDLS and YYNGEE. This CDR3 spans 15 amino acids. The trim removed 4 bases at V and 1 base at J, leaving 4 bases unmatched. In DNA form, the CDR3 reads TGTGCCAGCAGCTGGCGGACAGGGAACACCGGGGAGCTGTTTTTT. As protein: CASSWRTGNTGELFF. Drawing the rest from reference TRBV9 and TRBJ2-2, the complete variable domain is DSGVTQTPKHLITATGQRVTLRCSPRSGDLSVYWYQQSLDQGLQFLIQYYNGEERAKGNILERFSAQQFPDLHSELNLSSLELGDSALYFCASSWRTGNTGELFFGEGSRLTVL.

The genes are TRBV7-8 and TRBJ1-1, with D unclear. Per germline, CDR1 SGHVS and CDR2 FQNEAQ. V lost 2 bases and J 1 base, leaving 11 bases between the germline ends. The CDR3 runs 15 residues. This chain's CDR3 is CASSLKSSWNTEAFF. In DNA, the CDR3 is TGTGCCAGCAGCTTAAAGTCCAGTTGGAACACTGAAGCTTTCTTT.

The CDR3 loop reads CASSPPRGTGANVLTF. The DNA of the CDR3 is TGCGCCAGCAGCCCACCCCGTGGGACTGGGGCCAACGTCCTGACTTTC. The chain couples TRBV5-1 to TRBJ2-6; no clear D. This CDR3 is 16 amino acids long. V was shortened by 4 bases and J by 2 bases, with 13 bases between the two germline ends. The germline V gene has CDR1 SGHRS and CDR2 YFSETQ.

The J gene is TRBJ2-1, the V gene TRBV19, with D perhaps being TRBD1 or TRBD2 (6 bases each). V lost 5 bases and J 6 bases, leaving 17 bases between the germline ends. The CDR3 spans 15 residues. Germline V lookup: CDR1 LNHDA, CDR2 SQIVND (reference sequence). For the CDR3, the DNA is TGTGCCAGTAGTCTTTTTCAGGGGAGGTCCAATGAGCAGTTCTTC. This codes for CASSLFQGRSNEQFF.

The chain employs TRBV7-8 and TRBJ2-5, with a weak D call TRBD1 (6 bases). Germline V gene lookup returns CDR1 SGHVS and CDR2 FQNEAQ. V was trimmed by 5 bases and J by 2 bases, leaving 12 bases between them. This CDR3 contains 14 residues. CDR3 DNA: TGTGCCAGCAGCCTTGCCGGGACACAAGAGACCCAGTACTTC. Translated: CASSLAGTQETQYF.

V and J are TRBV12-3 or TRBV12-4 and TRBJ2-7; D unresolved. Trimming shortened V by 0 bases and J by 3 bases, and 6 bases separated the two germline ends. This CDR3 is built from 13 residues. CDR3 DNA: TGTGCCAGCAGTTTAGCGGGCCTCTACGAGCAGTACTTC. This translates into CASSLAGLYEQYF.

The genes are TRBV5-1 and TRBJ2-5; possibly TRBD1 for D (5 bases). CDR1 is SGHRS and CDR2 is YFSETQ in the germline V gene. V was cut by 4 bases and J by 5 bases, with 12 bases left in between. The CDR3 totals 13 residues. CDR3 protein: CASSGTPGETQYF. CDR3 nucleotide sequence: TGCGCCAGCAGCGGTACCCCAGGGGAGACCCAGTACTTC. The full variable domain, its missing parts supplied by reference TRBV5-1 and TRBJ2-5, is KAGVTQTPRYLIKTRGQQVTLSCSPISGHRSVSWYQQTPGQGLQFLFEYFSETQRNKGNFPGRFSGRQFSNSRSEMNVSTLELGDSALYLCASSGTPGETQYFGPGTRLLVL.

The rearrangement links TRBV7-3 to TRBJ2-3, with a tentative D call TRBD1 (5 bases). CDR3 length equals 13 residues. The germline V gene encodes CDR1 SGHTA and CDR2 FQGTGA. Trimming stripped 5 bases from V and 6 bases from J, with 12 bases between. The CDR3 sequence: CASSPYPGDTQYF. The CDR3 DNA reads as TGTGCCAGCAGCCCCTACCCAGGGGATACGCAGTATTTT.